Sequencing of this TCR beta chain was carried out in a study of cytomegalovirus exposure and HLA in healthy donors. On the study more broadly: The same platform as the roughly 630 first-cohort repertoires was used for the 120 validation repertoires, a later analysis reported.

Study conclusions and caveats: Per published reports, the classifier diagnosed cytomegalovirus status with high specificity and sensitivity.

This clone appeared many times. No antigen is known for it. V lost 2 bases and J 7 bases, leaving 15 bases between the germline ends. CDR3 length equals 15 residues. CDR1 and CDR2 from the germline V gene are SGHRS and YFSETQ. Generated by immunoSEQ multiplex PCR, the TCRdb table keeps only in-frame clones and is missing some. The table has 150,000 to 200,000 clones, 85% seen once. Sequencing input: PBMCs. The chain has TRBV5-1 and TRBJ1-4; no clear D. The receptor comes from a man aged 30 to 39 in good health and CMV-seropositive. CDR3 residues: CASSFLPGVGEKLFF. In DNA, the CDR3 is TGCGCCAGCAGCTTTCTTCCGGGAGTGGGTGAAAAACTGTTTTTT. Supplemented by reference TRBV5-1 and TRBJ1-4, the full variable domain reads KAGVTQTPRYLIKTRGQQVTLSCSPISGHRSVSWYQQTPGQGLQFLFEYFSETQRNKGNFPGRFSGRQFSNSRSEMNVSTLELGDSALYLCASSFLPGVGEKLFFGSGTQLSVL.